This T cell receptor (beta chain) was observed in a study of blood T cell repertoires in COVID-19. On the study more broadly: Samples taken during acute and convalescent COVID-19 were collected in the United States, Italy and Spain. PBMCs, B-cell-depleted T cells, or T cells provided the cDNA or gDNA that made up the material.

Study processing details: Nucleated cell number was recorded as an estimate derived from reference gene primer amplification. TCRdb's copy holds only in-frame clones and misses some; the assay was immunoSEQ multiplex PCR. Clone size and the V and J calls come from that table; the DNA yielded D and trimming. Among hundreds of thousands of clones listed, approximately 91% were seen once. Germline V gene lookup returns CDR1 LGHDT and CDR2 YNNKEL (reference sequence). There are 18 residues in the CDR3. Trimming shortened V by 1 base and J by 0 bases, and 13 bases separated the two germline ends. This chain links TRBV3-1 (or the pseudogene TRBV3-2) with TRBJ2-6, with D maybe TRBD1 (5 bases). Sequencing was done on a sample of peripheral blood. The TCR comes from a man in his forties with acute or convalescent COVID-19. DNA of the CDR3: TGTGCCAGCAGCCAAGCCAGGACACTCCGCTCTGGGGCCAACGTCCTGACTTTC. Translating gives CASSQARTLRSGANVLTF.